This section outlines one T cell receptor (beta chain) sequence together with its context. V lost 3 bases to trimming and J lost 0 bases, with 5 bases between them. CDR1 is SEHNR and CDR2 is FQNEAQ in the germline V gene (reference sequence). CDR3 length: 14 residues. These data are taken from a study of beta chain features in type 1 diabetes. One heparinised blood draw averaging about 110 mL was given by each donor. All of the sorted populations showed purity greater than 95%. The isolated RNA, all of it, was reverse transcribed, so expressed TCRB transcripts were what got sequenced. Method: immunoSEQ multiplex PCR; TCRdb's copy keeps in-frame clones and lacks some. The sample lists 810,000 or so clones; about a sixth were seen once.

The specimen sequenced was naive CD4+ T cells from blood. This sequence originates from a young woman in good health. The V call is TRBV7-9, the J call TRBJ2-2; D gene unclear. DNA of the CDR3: TGTGCCAGCAGCTTGATTACGAACACCGGGGAGCTGTTTTTT. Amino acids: CASSLITNTGELFF.